The 28 T cell receptor beta chains below all came from one sample that was sequenced in a study of CD8+ T cells in alopecia areata (dated by TCRdb to 2016 to 2018). The sample's time point label, decoded: approximately 4 weeks on oral tofacitinib. Interpreted using the paper, the treatment or condition label stands for: oral pan-JAK inhibitor, 5-10 mg twice daily. The library came from the immunoSEQ multiplex PCR assay. RNA was extracted from all samples and reverse transcribed into cDNA, which served as template for TCR sequencing. The clones in this table, taken by TCRdb from immuneACCESS, are in-frame only. Not every clone is retained; where verified, under half of the shortfall comes from an unresolved V gene, and the cause of the rest is unknown. Within this sample are 130,000 or so clones, with around 87% of them counted one time only. Together, the top ten hold 13% of the sample. The sample consisted of CD8+ T cells sorted from blood, taken at week 4, from a patient treated with tofacitinib. All receptors come from a human donor with alopecia areata.

CDR3 in DNA: TGTGCCAGCAGCCCTGTCCTTTACAATGAGCAGTTCTTC. This encodes CASSPVLYNEQFF. The chain carries TRBV7-9 and TRBJ2-1; D gene unclear. Per germline, CDR1 SEHNR and CDR2 FQNEAQ (reference sequence). The ends were cut back, 5 bases at V and 4 bases at J, with 9 bases in the middle. CDR3 size: 13 residues. Combining the CDR3 with reference TRBV7-9 and TRBJ2-1 gives the whole variable domain DTGVSQNPRHKITKRGQNVTFRCDPISEHNRLYWYRQTLGQGPEFLTYFQNEAQLEKSRLLSDRFSAERPKGSFSTLEIQRTEQGDSAMYLCASSPVLYNEQFFGPGTRLTVL.

CDR3 sequence: CASNGLRVQETQYF. Written as DNA, the CDR3 is TGTGCCAGCAACGGCCTCAGGGTGCAAGAGACCCAGTACTTC. The chain links TRBV2 to TRBJ2-5, with D possibly being TRBD1 (5 bases). Trimming removed 7 bases from V and 2 bases from J, with 14 bases in between. CDR3 length: 14 amino acids. Germline V CDR1 and CDR2: SNHLY, FYNNEI.

The DNA for the CDR3 is TGTGCCAGCGACAGTAACTATGGCTACACCTTC. Its protein product is CASDSNYGYTF. The gene calls are TRBV9 and TRBJ1-2; possible D gene TRBD1, 5 bases. The CDR3 is made up of 11 amino acids. Looked up from germline, CDR1 is SGDLS and CDR2 is YYNGEE. Deletions cut 7 bases from V and 1 base from J, with 5 bases between. Full variable domain (outside the CDR3, taken from reference TRBV9 and TRBJ1-2): DSGVTQTPKHLITATGQRVTLRCSPRSGDLSVYWYQQSLDQGLQFLIQYYNGEERAKGNILERFSAQQFPDLHSELNLSSLELGDSALYFCASDSNYGYTFGSGTRLTVV.

This chain links TRBV18 with TRBJ1-2; D call uncertain. Germline-derived CDR1 and CDR2 are KGHSH and LQKENI. V was clipped by 5 bases and J by 6 bases, with 10 bases between them. The CDR3 contains 12 residues. CDR3 sequence (DNA): TGTGCCAGCTCAGAGGACCGAGATGGCTACACCTTC. Translating it yields CASSEDRDGYTF.

The chain couples TRBV27 to TRBJ1-1; possible D gene TRBD1, 6 bases. Trimming shortened V by 2 bases and J by 1 base, and 14 bases separated the two germline ends. CDR1 MNHEY and CDR2 SMNVEV come from the germline V gene (reference sequence). This CDR3 is built from 16 residues. The CDR3, as DNA: TGTGCCAGCAGTTTAGTTGGGACACACACGAACACTGAAGCTTTCTTT. Translated, it gives CASSLVGTHTNTEAFF.

This chain uses TRBV9 with TRBJ2-5, with 14 bases that match TRBD2. V was pared by 3 bases and J by 3 bases, with 4 bases of the junction left unmatched. CDR1 and CDR2 (germline): SGDLS, YYNGEE. This CDR3 spans 16 amino acids. In nucleotides, the CDR3 is TGTGCCAGCAGCGGGGCGGGACTAGCGGGAGAAGAGACCCAGTACTTC. Protein: CASSGAGLAGEETQYF.

The CDR3 DNA reads as TGCGCCAGCAGATTTGAGGGAGGAGCCACAGATACGCAGTATTTT. Translation gives CASRFEGGATDTQYF. The V gene is TRBV5-1, the J gene TRBJ2-3; a weak D match, TRBD2 (6 bases). The CDR3 is made up of 15 amino acids. Germline-derived CDR1 and CDR2 are SGHRS and YFSETQ. V lost 5 bases to trimming and J lost 2 bases, with 15 bases between them.

The CDR3 nucleotides are TGCGCCAGCAGCCCGAGGGGGCCGAACACCGGGGAGCTGTTTTTT. Its translation: CASSPRGPNTGELFF. The chain employs TRBV4-1 and TRBJ2-2, with TRBD1 identical over 7 bases. The length of the CDR3 is 15 residues. Germline-derived CDR1 and CDR2 are MGHRA and YSYEKL. Germline trimming cut 4 bases from V and 0 bases from J; bases unmatched to any gene: 2.

The chain couples TRBV30 to TRBJ2-7; D not certain. Germline CDR1 reads GTSNPN; CDR2 reads SVGIG (reference sequence). Trimming removed 1 base at V and 2 bases at J, with 6 bases between. The CDR3 has 12 amino acids. The CDR3 bases are TGTGCCTGGAGTGGCGGAACCTACGAGCAGTACTTC. Its protein product is CAWSGGTYEQYF. The whole variable domain, remainder taken from reference TRBV30 and TRBJ2-7, is SQTIHQWPATLVQPVGSPLSLECTVEGTSNPNLYWYRQAAGRGLQLLFYSVGIGQISSEVPQNLSASRPQDRQFILSSKKLLLSDSGFYLCAWSGGTYEQYFGPGTRLTVT.

The genes are TRBV5-1 and TRBJ2-7; D is possibly TRBD2 (5 bases). From germline, CDR1 is SGHRS and CDR2 YFSETQ. The CDR3 length is 13 residues. Trimming left V 9 bases short and J 3 bases short, with 16 bases between. CDR3 DNA sequence: TGCGCCACCCCGGGGTGGTACTGCTACGAGCAGTACTTC. This encodes CATPGWYCYEQYF.

V gene TRBV7-9 combines with J gene TRBJ1-1; D is perhaps TRBD1 (6 bases). Germline assignment: CDR1 SEHNR and CDR2 FQNEAQ (reference sequence). Between the trimmed V and J ends, which lost 6 bases and 11 bases, there was a span of 13 bases. The CDR3 is made up of 11 amino acids. CDR3 in amino acids: CASSLTGTAFF. The CDR3 DNA reads as TGTGCCAGCAGTCTTACAGGGACCGCTTTCTTT.

This clone has only one observation. The chain employs TRBV27 and TRBJ2-5; no clear D gene. V shed 4 bases and J shed 11 bases, with 11 bases lying between them. Per the germline V gene, CDR1 is MNHEY and CDR2 is SMNVEV (reference sequence). This CDR3 spans 11 amino acids. CDR3 protein: CASSSPPRQYF. The CDR3, as DNA: TGTGCCAGCAGTTCCCCTCCCAGGCAGTACTTC.

The V call is TRBV9, the J call TRBJ2-6; D remains unclear. Trimming removed 0 bases at V and 0 bases at J, with 4 bases between. The germline gives CDR1 SGDLS, CDR2 YYNGEE. CDR3 length: 15 amino acids. The CDR3 region is CASSVAISGANVLTF. The CDR3 DNA is TGTGCCAGCAGCGTAGCCATCTCTGGGGCCAACGTCCTGACTTTC.

The V and J genes are TRBV7-9 and TRBJ2-7; D remains ambiguous. V lost 5 bases to trimming and J lost 3 bases, with 11 bases between them. The CDR3 length is 13 residues. Germline assignment: CDR1 SEHNR and CDR2 FQNEAQ (reference sequence). Here the CDR3 reads CASSISPSYEQYF. The CDR3 region has the DNA TGTGCCAGCAGCATTAGTCCAAGCTACGAGCAGTACTTC.

This chain joins TRBV7-9 and TRBJ2-5; D is undetermined. V lost 4 bases, J lost 4 bases, and 13 bases lay in between. The CDR3 sequence is 14 residues long. Looked up from germline, CDR1 is SEHNR and CDR2 is FQNEAQ (reference sequence). The CDR3 bases are TGTGCCAGCAGCTCACAGACAAGAGGAGAGACCCAGTACTTC. Translated: CASSSQTRGETQYF.

The table lists this clone with a count of one. The chain is built from TRBV27 and TRBJ2-1, with 9 bases matching TRBD2. V trimming: 6 bases; J trimming: 8 bases; junction bases outside the gene matches: 11. Germline V gives CDR1 MNHEY, CDR2 SMNVEV (reference sequence). The CDR3 length is 15 residues. The CDR3 sequence is CASSPREGPMDEQFF. DNA of the CDR3: TGTGCCAGCAGCCCGCGGGAGGGGCCGATGGATGAGCAGTTCTTC.

The rearrangement joins TRBV10-3 to TRBJ2-7, with 11 bases lining up with TRBD2. V dropped 11 bases and J dropped 3; count of bases not matched to a gene: 12. Germline lookup yields CDR1 ENHRY and CDR2 SYGVKD. The CDR3 has 15 amino acids. The CDR3 sequence: CAVGSGRAWVYEQYF. Written as DNA, the CDR3 is TGTGCCGTAGGTAGCGGGAGGGCCTGGGTCTACGAGCAGTACTTC.

The rearrangement uses TRBV7-9 and TRBJ2-3; TRBD1 aligns across 9 bases. V shed 4 bases and J 5 bases; nucleotides not matched to a gene: 13. The CDR3 is 17 residues long. CDR1 and CDR2 from the germline V gene are SEHNR and FQNEAQ (reference sequence). CDR3 in DNA: TGTGCCAGCAGCTATATACCGGGACAGGGAAAAAGAGATACGCAGTATTTT. Translation gives CASSYIPGQGKRDTQYF.

This clone appeared a few times. Other nucleotide sequences in the sample specify the same CDR3. The rearrangement links TRBV7-9 to TRBJ1-1; D gene ambiguous. The V gene's germline CDR1 is SEHNR and CDR2 FQNEAQ (reference sequence). CDR3 size: 12 residues. V lost 1 base to trimming and J lost 3 bases, with 3 bases between them. CDR3 in DNA: TGTGCCAGCAGCTTAGGGTACACTGAAGCTTTCTTT. It codes for CASSLGYTEAFF.

This clone was seen only once. CDR3 amino acids: CASSLARGGADTQYF. CDR3 nucleotides: TGTGCCAGCAGCCTAGCCAGGGGAGGTGCAGATACGCAGTATTTT. The chain carries TRBV13 and TRBJ2-3; D assignment may be TRBD1 or TRBD2 (6 bases each). The V end was cut by 5 bases, the J end by 4 bases, with 16 bases between. The CDR3 covers 15 residues. The germline V gene encodes CDR1 PRHDT and CDR2 FYEKMQ (reference sequence). The whole variable domain, remainder taken from reference TRBV13 and TRBJ2-3, is AAGVIQSPRHLIKEKRETATLKCYPIPRHDTVYWYQQGPGQDPQFLISFYEKMQSDKGSIPDRFSAQQFSDYHSELNMSSLELGDSALYFCASSLARGGADTQYFGPGTRLTVL.

About this clone: Other DNA sequences in this specimen translate into the identical CDR3. CDR3 protein: CASSYSLTGEQYF. The CDR3 DNA reads TGTGCCAGCAGTTACTCACTGACTGGTGAGCAGTACTTC. This rearrangement joins TRBV6-6 to TRBJ2-7, with D unclear. Germline loops: CDR1 MNHNY, CDR2 SVGAGI (reference sequence). This CDR3 has 13 residues. Trimming left V 0 bases short and J 7 bases short, with 10 bases between.

The V and J genes are TRBV27 and TRBJ2-7; possible D gene TRBD1, 6 bases. The CDR3 spans 13 residues. V shed 2 bases and J shed 5 bases, with 10 bases lying between them. Germline loops: CDR1 MNHEY, CDR2 SMNVEV (reference sequence). The CDR3 nucleotides read TGTGCCAGCAGTTTAGCCCACAGGGACGAGCAGTACTTC. It encodes CASSLAHRDEQYF.

The chain employs TRBV5-1 and TRBJ2-7; D is uncertain. The CDR3 runs to 14 residues. Germline CDR1 reads SGHRS; CDR2 reads YFSETQ. Trimming shortened V by 2 bases and J by 3 bases, and 12 bases separated the two germline ends. The CDR3 loop reads CASSFTDVVYEQYF. In DNA form, the CDR3 reads TGCGCCAGCAGCTTCACAGACGTGGTCTACGAGCAGTACTTC.

The rearrangement links TRBV7-6 to TRBJ1-2, with TRBD1 matching 7 bases. Trimming at V came to 2 bases and at J to 6 bases, leaving 3 bases not matched to a gene. The CDR3 extends over 13 amino acids. The germline V gene has CDR1 SGHVS and CDR2 FNYEAQ. CDR3 protein: CASSLSGTDGYTF. DNA of the CDR3: TGTGCCAGCAGCTTAAGTGGGACAGATGGCTACACCTTC.

The rearrangement joins TRBV29-1 to TRBJ2-1; no reliable D call. The V gene lost 6 bases and the J gene lost 5 bases, with 5 bases spanning the gap. The CDR3 totals 10 residues. Germline values: CDR1 SQVTM, CDR2 ANQGSEA. CDR3 amino acids: CSVWDNEQFF. CDR3 nucleotides: TGCAGCGTCTGGGACAATGAGCAGTTCTTC.

V and J are TRBV7-2 and TRBJ2-7; D is possibly TRBD2 (5 bases). Deletions cut 4 bases from V and 2 bases from J, with 12 bases between. This CDR3 comprises 14 residues. Germline lookup yields CDR1 SGHTA and CDR2 FQGNSA. CDR3 coding DNA: TGTGCCAGCAGCTCCCCCGGGGTAGCCTACGAGCAGTACTTC. Translated, it gives CASSSPGVAYEQYF.

This sequence joins TRBV5-1 and TRBJ2-4; 7 positions agree with TRBD1. CDR3 length equals 15 residues. Germline V gene lookup returns CDR1 SGHRS and CDR2 YFSETQ. Trimming took 7 bases from V and 5 from J; bases not matched to a gene: 12. CDR3 in amino acids: CASSNFDRVENIQYF. CDR3 in DNA: TGCGCCAGCTCGAACTTCGACAGGGTAGAAAACATTCAGTACTTC. The whole variable domain, remainder taken from reference TRBV5-1 and TRBJ2-4, is KAGVTQTPRYLIKTRGQQVTLSCSPISGHRSVSWYQQTPGQGLQFLFEYFSETQRNKGNFPGRFSGRQFSNSRSEMNVSTLELGDSALYLCASSNFDRVENIQYFGAGTRLSVL.

The V gene is TRBV9, the J gene TRBJ2-7; 11 bases map to TRBD1. V shed 4 bases, J shed 4 bases, and the junction held 7 bases outside the gene matches. CDR1 SGDLS and CDR2 YYNGEE come from the germline V gene. The CDR3 consists of 15 residues. CDR3 nucleotide sequence: TGTGCCAGCAGCCTTCGGACAGGGGGCAGTTACGAGCAGTACTTC. It is translated as CASSLRTGGSYEQYF.